The rows below give T cell receptor beta chains drawn from one sample of a study of shared clonotypes between healthy human individuals. Clones were read by immunoSEQ multiplex PCR, and TCRdb kept only the in-frame ones, dropping some. This repertoire shows some 2,400,000 clones, 90% to 96% found once; its top ten account for roughly 0.13%. Material for sequencing was naive CD4+ T cells sorted from blood. Receptors originate from a man between 18 and 35 years old in good health. Both conserved end residues are part of each CDR3. Fields, in order: D gene, J gene, clone size, V gene, CDR3 DNA, CDR3 protein. The D gene is left open where the match is weak. Where a row states a size, it is once, few, many or the class of an expanded clone; other rows omit it.

NA | TRBJ1-1 | NA | TRBV6-6 | TGTGCCAGCAGTTACCCCCAAGGGAACACTGAAGCTTTCTTT | CASSYPQGNTEAFF
NA | TRBJ1-3 | NA | TRBV19 | TGTGCCCTCCGGGGGGGAAACACCATATATTTT | CALRGGNTIYF
NA | TRBJ2-5 | NA | TRBV30 | TGTGCCTGGTTAGCCCGCGGCCAAGAGACCCAGTACTTC | CAWLARGQETQYF
TRBD1 | TRBJ2-7 | NA | TRBV11-2 | TGTGCCAGCAGCTCCGGACAGGGTGGGGCCTACGAGCAGTACTTC | CASSSGQGGAYEQYF
TRBD2 | TRBJ2-7 | once | TRBV7-2 | TGTGCCAACGGGACTAGCGTTTTCTACGAGCAGTACTTC | CANGTSVFYEQYF
NA | TRBJ2-1 | NA | TRBV20-1 | TGCAGTGCTAGATTGGAGAATGAGCAGTTCTTC | CSARLENEQFF
NA | TRBJ2-5 | NA | TRBV6-5 | TGTGCCAGCAGTCGCGGGACTTTGCAAGAGACCCAGTACTTC | CASSRGTLQETQYF
TRBD2 | TRBJ2-3 | NA | TRBV6-4 | TGTGCCAGCAGTGAAGGCGGGAGAGCAGATACGCAGTATTTT | CASSEGGRADTQYF
NA | TRBJ1-5 | NA | TRBV7-9 | TGTGCCAGCAGTGGCCAGTATAGCAATCAGCCCCAGCATTTT | CASSGQYSNQPQHF
NA | TRBJ2-7 | NA | TRBV5-1 | TGCGCCAGCAGCTGGGGAACCGGGGCCTACGAGCAGTACTTC | CASSWGTGAYEQYF
NA | TRBJ1-5 | NA | TRBV2 | TGTGCCAGCAGTTCCGACAGGTATCAGCCCCAGCATTTT | CASSSDRYQPQHF
NA | TRBJ2-7 | NA | TRBV10-1 | TGCGCCAGCAGTGAGTCTTCCAAGGGATCCGAGCAGTACTTC | CASSESSKGSEQYF
TRBD1 | TRBJ1-5 | NA | TRBV18 | TGTGCCAGCTCACCAGGGGGACAGAAAAAGCCCCAGCATTTT | CASSPGGQKKPQHF
NA | TRBJ2-1 | NA | TRBV5-6 | TGTGCCAGCAGCTTGAGCCTTACAGGGAGGGCCTACAATGAGCAGTTCTTC | CASSLSLTGRAYNEQFF
TRBD2 | TRBJ2-2 | NA | TRBV5-5 | TGTGCCAGCACCCCCCCGCCGGGACTAGCGGGGGTACGCACCGGGGAGCTGTTTTTT | CASTPPPGLAGVRTGELFF
NA | TRBJ2-7 | NA | TRBV9 | TGTGCCAGCAGCGTAGCGGGAGAGGTATCCGAGCAGTACTTC | CASSVAGEVSEQYF
TRBD2 | TRBJ2-7 | NA | TRBV7-9 | TGTGCCAGCAGCTTAGCACTAGCGGGAGGCTCCTACGAGCAGTACTTC | CASSLALAGGSYEQYF
TRBD2 | TRBJ2-3 | NA | TRBV29-1 | TGCAGCGTTGCCCCAACTAGCGGGAACACAGATACGCAGTATTTT | CSVAPTSGNTDTQYF
NA | TRBJ1-6 | NA | TRBV2 | TGTGCCAGCAGTGCCTTGGGGATGCGTAATTCACCCCTCCACTTT | CASSALGMRNSPLHF
TRBD1 | TRBJ1-6 | NA | TRBV5-4 | TGTGCCAGCAGCTTGTACGACAGGGAGTTCTCACCCCTCCACTTT | CASSLYDREFSPLHF
TRBD1 | TRBJ2-7 | NA | TRBV7-9 | TGTGCCAGCACCCCTAGGACAGGGGGCCATTACGAGCAGTACTTC | CASTPRTGGHYEQYF
NA | TRBJ2-5 | NA | TRBV30 | TGTGCCTGGAATATGGGGGCTAGACAAGAGACCCAGTACTTC | CAWNMGARQETQYF
NA | TRBJ1-2 | NA | TRBV6-6 | TGTGCCAGCAGTTATCAGACAGAGTATGGCTACACCTTC | CASSYQTEYGYTF
NA | TRBJ2-6 | NA | TRBV19 | TGTGCCAGTAGTATAAGAGGGCCTTCTGGGGCCAACGTCCTGACTTTC | CASSIRGPSGANVLTF
TRBD2 | TRBJ2-1 | NA | TRBV7-2 | TGTGCCAGCAGCCCGCTAGCGGGTATCTCCTACAATGAGCAGTTCTTC | CASSPLAGISYNEQFF
NA | TRBJ2-3 | NA | TRBV5-1 | TGCGCCAGCAGTGGTGGGGTACCCGAGACAGATACGCAGTATTTT | CASSGGVPETDTQYF
NA | TRBJ1-2 | NA | TRBV28 | TGTGCCAGCACCCTACGGGGTTACGGCTACACCTTC | CASTLRGYGYTF
NA | TRBJ2-5 | NA | TRBV5-4 | TGTGCCAGCAGCTTGGACCCCCGACAGAAACAAGAGACCCAGTACTTC | CASSLDPRQKQETQYF
NA | TRBJ1-1 | NA | TRBV7-9 | TGTGCCAGCAGCTCCCTCCCTGGGGCCAAGGAAGCTTTCTTT | CASSSLPGAKEAFF
NA | TRBJ2-3 | once | TRBV28 | TGTGCCAGCAGCTTAGTCGGGCCAGGCCAGGATACGCAGTATTTT | CASSLVGPGQDTQYF
TRBD1 | TRBJ1-2 | NA | TRBV4-3 | TGCGCCAGCAGCCAGGCACAGGGGAGCTATGGCTACACCTTC | CASSQAQGSYGYTF
NA | TRBJ1-2 | NA | TRBV10-3 | TGTGCCATTGAGGGGACTAACTATGGCTACACCTTC | CAIEGTNYGYTF
NA | TRBJ1-1 | NA | TRBV19 | TGTGCCAGTAGTATATCCCCGACGGAGGCAGGAGCTTTCTTT | CASSISPTEAGAFF
NA | TRBJ2-7 | NA | TRBV9 | TGTGCCAGCAGCGTAGGGGTAGGGAGCGGATCCTACGAGCAGTACTTC | CASSVGVGSGSYEQYF
NA | TRBJ2-7 | NA | TRBV29-1 | TGCAGCGTTGAAACGAGCGAGCAGTACTTC | CSVETSEQYF
TRBD2 | TRBJ2-1 | NA | TRBV7-7 | TGTGCTAGCAGCGGGGGCCCCGGGACTTTCAATGAGCAGTTCTTC | CASSGGPGTFNEQFF
TRBD1 | TRBJ1-1 | NA | TRBV5-1 | TGCGCCAGCAGCTTGGAACCACAGGGGGCCGGCACTGAAGCTTTCTTT | CASSLEPQGAGTEAFF
TRBD1 | TRBJ1-4 | NA | TRBV5-1 | TGCGCCAGCAGCTTGGAGGGACAGCCGTTTGAAAAACTGTTTTTT | CASSLEGQPFEKLFF
TRBD2 | TRBJ2-1 | once | TRBV11-2 | TGTGCCAGCAGCTTAGATCAGGCTAGCGGGAGGAGATCCTACAATGAGCAGTTCTTC | CASSLDQASGRRSYNEQFF
NA | TRBJ1-1 | NA | TRBV6-6 | TGTGCCAGCAGTTACTCTGGGGGGGCGCGTACTGAAGCTTTCTTT | CASSYSGGARTEAFF
TRBD1 | TRBJ2-4 | NA | TRBV4-1 | TGCGCCAGCAGCCACGGGACAGGGGGGGAAAACATTCAGTACTTC | CASSHGTGGENIQYF
NA | TRBJ2-7 | NA | TRBV4-1 | TGCGCCAGCAGCCAATTTGCCGGGACTGTACCCTACGAGCAGTACTTC | CASSQFAGTVPYEQYF